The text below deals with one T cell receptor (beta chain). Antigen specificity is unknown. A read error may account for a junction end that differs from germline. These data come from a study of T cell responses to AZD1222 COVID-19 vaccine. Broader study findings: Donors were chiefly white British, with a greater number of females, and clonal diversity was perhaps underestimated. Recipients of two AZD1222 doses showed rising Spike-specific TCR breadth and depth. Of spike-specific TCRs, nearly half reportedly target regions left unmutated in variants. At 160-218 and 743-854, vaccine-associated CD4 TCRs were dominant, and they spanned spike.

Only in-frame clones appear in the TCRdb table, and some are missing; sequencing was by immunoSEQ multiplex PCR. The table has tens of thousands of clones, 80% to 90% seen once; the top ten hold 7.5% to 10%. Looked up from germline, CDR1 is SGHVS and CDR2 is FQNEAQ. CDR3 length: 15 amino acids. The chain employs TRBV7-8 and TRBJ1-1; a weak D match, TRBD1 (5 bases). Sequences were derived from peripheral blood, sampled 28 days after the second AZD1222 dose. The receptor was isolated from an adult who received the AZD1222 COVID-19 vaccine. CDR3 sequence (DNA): TGTGCCAGCAGCTTAGTGCTTGAGAGGCAGGGAACGGTGGTCTTT. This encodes CASSLVLERQGTVVF. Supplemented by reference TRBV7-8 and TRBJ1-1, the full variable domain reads GAGVSQSPRYKVAKRGQDVALRCDPISGHVSLFWYQQALGQGPEFLTYFQNEAQLDKSGLPSDRFFAERPEGSVSTLKIQRTQQEDSAVYLCASSLVLERQGTVVFGQGTRLTVV.